The 14 T cell receptor beta chains listed next were all sequenced from one sample in a study of early T cells in non-severe SARS-CoV-2 infection. TCRdb fed the 5' RACE reads into MiXCR, producing one record per CDR3 protein. The data contain roughly 110,000 distinct CDR3 sequences, over 8.5% of them singletons. Sequenced material: whole blood. Every receptor here comes from an adult who was a healthcare worker with PCR-confirmed SARS-CoV-2 infection or an uninfected control (not recorded which).

The rearrangement uses TRBV2 and TRBJ2-7; a weak D match, TRBD2 (6 bases). Deletions cut 6 bases from V and 5 bases from J, with 11 bases between. Germline lookup yields CDR1 SNHLY and CDR2 FYNNEI. CDR3 length: 12 residues. CDR3: CASSPTRNEQYF. The DNA of the CDR3 is TGTGCCAGCAGCCCGACTAGGAACGAGCAGTACTTC.

This clonotype was recorded a few times. The chain carries TRBV20-1 and TRBJ2-5; 9 nucleotides align to TRBD2. The germline V gene has CDR1 DFQATT and CDR2 SNEGSKA (reference sequence). The ends lost 5 bases at V and 4 bases at J; junction bases unmatched: 5. This CDR3 comprises 13 residues. The CDR3 region is CSALAGGPETQYF. Here the CDR3 DNA reads TGCAGTGCTCTCGCGGGAGGGCCAGAGACCCAGTACTTC.

This clonotype was observed at least ten times. V and J are TRBV7-2 and TRBJ2-3, with 13 positions matching TRBD2. The CDR3 loop spans 17 amino acids. J was trimmed by 1 base and V by 3 bases; bases with no gene match: 4. Looked up from germline, CDR1 is SGHTA and CDR2 is FQGNSA. CDR3 sequence (DNA): TGTGCCAGCAGCTTGGGACTAGCGGGACGGGGCACAGATACGCAGTATTTT. Its protein is CASSLGLAGRGTDTQYF. Filled out from reference TRBV7-2 and TRBJ2-3, the complete variable domain reads GAGVSQSPSNKVTEKGKDVELRCDPISGHTALYWYRQSLGQGLEFLIYFQGNSAPDKSGLPSDRFSAERTGGSVSTLTIQRTQQEDSAVYLCASSLGLAGRGTDTQYFGPGTRLTVL.

The rearrangement uses TRBV7-2 and TRBJ2-7; 10 nucleotides line up with TRBD2. The germline CDR1 and CDR2 sequences are SGHTA and FQGNSA. Losses at the gene ends were 1 base for V and 1 base for J; bases not matched to a gene: 13. This CDR3 comprises 19 residues. The CDR3 bases are TGTGCCAGCAGCTTAGGTCCGAGCGGGAGGGCCTATCTTTCCTACGAGCAGTACTTC. As protein: CASSLGPSGRAYLSYEQYF.

Many counts were recorded for this clonotype. V gene TRBV9 combines with J gene TRBJ1-2, with TRBD1 matching 7 bases. The V gene's germline CDR1 is SGDLS and CDR2 YYNGEE. V shed 3 bases and J 5 bases; nucleotides not matched to a gene: 4. This CDR3 spans 13 amino acids. CDR3 sequence reads: CASSGGTAYGYTF. In nucleotides, the CDR3 is TGTGCCAGCAGCGGCGGGACAGCTTATGGCTACACCTTC.

The chain joins TRBV9 to TRBJ2-3; no reliable D call. Germline CDR1 SGDLS, CDR2 YYNGEE. V was trimmed by 0 bases and J by 1 base, leaving 6 bases between them. The CDR3 loop spans 14 amino acids. In DNA, the CDR3 is TGTGCCAGCAGCGTAGTAAGCGGCACAGATACGCAGTATTTT. It yields the protein CASSVVSGTDTQYF. Full variable domain (rest looked up from reference TRBV9 and TRBJ2-3): DSGVTQTPKHLITATGQRVTLRCSPRSGDLSVYWYQQSLDQGLQFLIQYYNGEERAKGNILERFSAQQFPDLHSELNLSSLELGDSALYFCASSVVSGTDTQYFGPGTRLTVL.

V and J are TRBV20-1 and TRBJ2-7, with 10 bases identical to TRBD2. CDR1 and CDR2 from the germline V gene are DFQATT and SNEGSKA (reference sequence). The CDR3 consists of 14 residues. J was trimmed by 3 bases and V by 6 bases; bases with no gene match: 8. CDR3 region: CSATAPSGSYEQYF. In DNA, the CDR3 is TGCAGTGCCACGGCGCCTAGCGGGAGCTACGAGCAGTACTTC.

The sample holds a few counts of this clonotype. CDR3 in DNA: TGTGCCAGCATGATACAGGGGAACACCGGGGAGCTGTTTTTT. Residues: CASMIQGNTGELFF. This chain uses TRBV2 with TRBJ2-2; D may be TRBD1 (6 bases). Trimming stripped 7 bases from V and 1 base from J, with 10 bases between. Per germline, CDR1 SNHLY and CDR2 FYNNEI. CDR3 length equals 14 residues.

V gene TRBV15 combines with J gene TRBJ1-4; D uncertain. V was shortened by 5 bases and J by 6 bases, with 16 bases between the two germline ends. The CDR3 spans 15 residues. CDR1 is LNHNV, CDR2 YYDKDF, per germline (reference sequence). The CDR3 here is CATSPPPRTDEKLFF. CDR3 DNA sequence: TGTGCCACCAGCCCGCCCCCGAGGACGGATGAAAAACTGTTTTTT.

This clonotype was seen a few times. The chain joins TRBV7-9 to TRBJ1-6; D is uncertain. The CDR3 contains 14 residues. V was pared by 6 bases and J by 7 bases, with 13 bases between. Germline V gives CDR1 SEHNR, CDR2 FQNEAQ (reference sequence). The chain's CDR3 is CASRDRGGNSPLHF. The DNA for the CDR3 is TGTGCCAGCAGGGATCGGGGAGGGAATTCACCCCTCCACTTT.

The chain carries TRBV7-2 and TRBJ2-7; D gene ambiguous. Trimming took off 5 bases at V and 0 bases at J, with 8 bases between the two ends. The CDR3 length is 13 residues. Germline assignment: CDR1 SGHTA and CDR2 FQGNSA. CDR3 residues: CASSPRTSYEQYF. The CDR3 DNA is TGTGCCAGCAGCCCCAGGACCTCCTACGAGCAGTACTTC.

There are many counts of this clonotype. The chain joins TRBV12-3 or TRBV12-4 to TRBJ2-6, with TRBD1 matching 8 bases. J lost 4 bases, V lost 3 bases, and 5 bases had no gene match. The CDR3 is 16 amino acids. The CDR3 is CASSFDRGSGANVLTF. CDR3 sequence (DNA): TGTGCCAGCAGTTTCGACAGGGGATCCGGGGCCAACGTCCTGACTTTC.

This clonotype has a count of ten or more. This chain links TRBV28 with TRBJ1-5; D is possibly TRBD1 (5 bases). Germline CDR1 and CDR2: MDHEN and SYDVKM. Trimming took 7 bases from V and 6 from J, leaving 16 bases between them. CDR3 length: 14 amino acids. The CDR3 reads CASTVTGFGQPQHF. The CDR3 region has the DNA TGTGCCAGCACCGTAACAGGTTTCGGTCAGCCCCAGCATTTT.

This clonotype was observed at least ten times. V is TRBV24-1 and J is TRBJ2-7, with unresolved D. Trimming removed 5 bases from V and 0 bases from J, with 7 bases in between. Germline loops: CDR1 KGHDR, CDR2 SFDVKD. This CDR3 has 13 amino acids. CDR3 sequence reads: CATSAPNSYEQYF. DNA of the CDR3: TGTGCCACCAGTGCGCCCAACTCCTACGAGCAGTACTTC.